The text below deals with one TCR beta chain. Its antigen remains unknown. CDR3 length: 17 amino acids. Germline CDR1 and CDR2: DFQATT and SNEGSKA (reference sequence). V was pared by 0 bases and J by 3 bases, with 12 bases of the junction left unmatched. The source of the sample is a study of response to subunit inactivated influenza vaccine. Findings and caveats of the study: The authors proposed limited new T cell recruitment per seasonal influenza vaccination.

TCRdb re-called the RT-PCR reads with MiXCR, one entry per CDR3 protein. Of roughly 190,000 distinct CDR3 sequences listed, about 15% are singletons. This TCR derives from a man aged 45-65 years who received an inactivated influenza vaccine. The V gene is TRBV20-1, the J gene TRBJ2-3, with 7 bases that match TRBD2. This specimen was CD8+ T cells sorted from PBMCs, taken more than 4 days after vaccination. Here the CDR3 DNA reads TGCAGTGCTAGAGATAGGGTCAGCGGGAAGGGAACAGATACGCAGTATTTT. Translating gives CSARDRVSGKGTDTQYF.